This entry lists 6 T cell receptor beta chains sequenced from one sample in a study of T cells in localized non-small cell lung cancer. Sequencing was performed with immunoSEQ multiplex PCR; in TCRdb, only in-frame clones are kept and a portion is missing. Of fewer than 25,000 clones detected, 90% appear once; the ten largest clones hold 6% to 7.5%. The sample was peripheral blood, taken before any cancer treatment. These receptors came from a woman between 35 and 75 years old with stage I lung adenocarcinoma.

The CDR3 DNA reads TGTGCCAGCAACTCCGAGGGGCCGACCGGCTACACCTTC. Translated, it gives CASNSEGPTGYTF. This chain uses TRBV2 with TRBJ1-2, with D possibly TRBD1 on 5 matching bases. The CDR3 sequence is 13 residues long. V was pared by 7 bases and J by 8 bases, with 17 bases between. Per the germline V gene, CDR1 is SNHLY and CDR2 is FYNNEI.

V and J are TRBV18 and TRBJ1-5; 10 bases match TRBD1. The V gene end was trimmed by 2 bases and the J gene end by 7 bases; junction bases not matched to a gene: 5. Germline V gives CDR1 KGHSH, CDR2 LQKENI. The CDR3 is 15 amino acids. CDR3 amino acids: CASSPDRGRGQPQHF. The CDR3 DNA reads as TGTGCCAGCTCACCAGACAGGGGGCGGGGGCAGCCCCAGCATTTT.

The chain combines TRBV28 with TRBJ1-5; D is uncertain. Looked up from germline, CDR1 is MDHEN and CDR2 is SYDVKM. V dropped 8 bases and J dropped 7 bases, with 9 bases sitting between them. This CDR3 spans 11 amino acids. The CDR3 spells CASHSGQPQHF. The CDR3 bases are TGTGCCAGCCATTCGGGCCAGCCCCAGCATTTT.

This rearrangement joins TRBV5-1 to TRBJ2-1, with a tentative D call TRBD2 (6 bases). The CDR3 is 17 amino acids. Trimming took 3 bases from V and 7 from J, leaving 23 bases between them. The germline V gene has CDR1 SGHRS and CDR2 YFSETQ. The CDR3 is CASSSRPLPPAGNEQFF. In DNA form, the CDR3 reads TGCGCCAGCAGCTCCCGCCCGCTTCCTCCGGCGGGGAATGAGCAGTTCTTC.

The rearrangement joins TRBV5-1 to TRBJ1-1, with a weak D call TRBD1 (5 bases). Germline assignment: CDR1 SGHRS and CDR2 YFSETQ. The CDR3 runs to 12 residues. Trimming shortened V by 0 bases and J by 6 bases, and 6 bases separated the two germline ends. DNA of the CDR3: TGCGCCAGCAGCTTGGAGGGGCCTGAAGCTTTCTTT. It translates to CASSLEGPEAFF.

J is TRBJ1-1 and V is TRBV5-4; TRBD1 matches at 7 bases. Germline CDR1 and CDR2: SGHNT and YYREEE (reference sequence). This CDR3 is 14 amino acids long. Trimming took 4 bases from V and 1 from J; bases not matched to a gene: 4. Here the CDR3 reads CASSRDRANTEAFF. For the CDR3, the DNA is TGTGCCAGCAGCCGTGACAGGGCGAACACTGAAGCTTTCTTT.